This entry lists 32 T cell receptor beta chains sequenced from one sample in a study of control samples from healthy donors and cancer patients. Profiling relied on immunoSEQ multiplex PCR, and the TCRdb table lists in-frame clones only, not all of them. The sample has under 150,000 clones, 88% seen once. The sequencing input was blood. These receptors all stem from a woman between 70 and 85 years old in good health.

The chain recombines TRBV5-1 with TRBJ1-3; D might be TRBD1 (6 bases). V dropped 4 bases and J dropped 0 bases, with 11 bases sitting between them. This CDR3 contains 15 residues. Germline V gene sequence: CDR1 SGHRS, CDR2 YFSETQ. CDR3 nucleotides: TGCGCCAGCAGCGCCACAGGGAACTCTGGAAACACCATATATTTT. Amino acid sequence: CASSATGNSGNTIYF.

The rearrangement uses TRBV5-1 and TRBJ2-2, with TRBD2 matching over 10 bases. The V segment lost 0 bases and the J segment 0 bases; nucleotides outside the gene matches: 8. Germline V gene lookup returns CDR1 SGHRS and CDR2 YFSETQ. The CDR3 is 19 amino acids. DNA for the CDR3: TGCGCCAGCAGCTTGGCCCGGAGAAGCGGGGGGGCGAACACCGGGGAGCTGTTTTTT. Translation gives CASSLARRSGGANTGELFF.

This chain uses TRBV25-1 with TRBJ1-5, with TRBD1 matching 8 bases. With V trimmed by 3 bases and J by 5 bases, 9 bases remained unmatched. Per germline, CDR1 MGHDK and CDR2 SYGVNS. The CDR3 has 16 amino acids. CDR3 DNA sequence: TGTGCCAGCAGTGATAGTTACAGGGGGTTGGATCAGCCCCAGCATTTT. Its protein product is CASSDSYRGLDQPQHF.

V gene TRBV27 combines with J gene TRBJ1-4; D not resolved. This CDR3 region has 14 residues. V lost 2 bases and J 4 bases, leaving 8 bases between the germline ends. CDR1 is MNHEY and CDR2 is SMNVEV in the germline V gene (reference sequence). CDR3 region: CASSLVGSNEKLFF. DNA for the CDR3: TGTGCCAGCAGTTTAGTGGGAAGTAATGAAAAACTGTTTTTT.

The chain combines TRBV27 with TRBJ1-6; 10 bases align to TRBD1. CDR1 and CDR2 (germline): MNHEY, SMNVEV (reference sequence). Losses at the gene ends were 6 bases for V and 10 bases for J; bases not matched to a gene: 6. The CDR3 is made up of 14 amino acids. The CDR3 coding sequence is TGTGCCAGCAGCCGGGACAGGGGTGGATCACCCCTCCACTTT. Protein sequence: CASSRDRGGSPLHF.

The rearrangement links TRBV11-2 to TRBJ1-1; 8 positions agree with TRBD1. CDR1 is SGHAT and CDR2 is FQNNGV in the germline V gene. This CDR3 contains 16 residues. Germline trimming cut 1 base from V and 1 base from J; bases unmatched to any gene: 5. The DNA for the CDR3 is TGTGCCAGCAGCTTAGCCCGGGACAGGAGGAACACTGAAGCTTTCTTT. Its protein is CASSLARDRRNTEAFF.

This chain uses TRBV3-1 (or the pseudogene TRBV3-2) with TRBJ1-5; D is unclear. The germline V and J ends were trimmed by 4 bases and 1 base, with 8 bases remaining between them. This CDR3 spans 14 amino acids. CDR1 LGHDT and CDR2 YNNKEL come from the germline V gene (reference sequence). The CDR3 protein is CASSRALSNQPQHF. In DNA, the CDR3 is TGTGCCAGCAGCCGGGCCTTGAGCAATCAGCCCCAGCATTTT.

The chain is built from TRBV7-2 and TRBJ2-5, with 10 bases lining up with TRBD2. Germline assignment: CDR1 SGHTA and CDR2 FQGNSA. This CDR3 has 14 residues. J gave up 4 bases and V 4 bases, and 3 bases lay outside the gene matches. For the CDR3, the DNA is TGTGCCAGCAGCTGGTCTAGCGGGGGAGAGACCCAGTACTTC. It translates to CASSWSSGGETQYF.

V and J are TRBV5-1 and TRBJ1-1; 7 bases fit TRBD1. Germline trimming cut 4 bases from V and 0 bases from J; bases unmatched to any gene: 3. Germline V gene data show CDR1 as SGHRS and CDR2 as YFSETQ. CDR3 size: 14 residues. CDR3 coding DNA: TGCGCCAGCAGCCCCAGGGGGTTGAACACTGAAGCTTTCTTT. This encodes CASSPRGLNTEAFF.

J is TRBJ2-2 and V is TRBV5-1, with a tentative D call TRBD2 (5 bases). V lost 4 bases and J 8 bases, leaving 18 bases between the germline ends. This CDR3 region has 15 residues. Germline-derived CDR1 and CDR2 are SGHRS and YFSETQ. The CDR3 reads CASSMPRDFRGELFF. For the CDR3, the DNA is TGCGCCAGCAGCATGCCTCGGGATTTCAGGGGGGAGCTGTTTTTT.

The V call is TRBV28, the J call TRBJ1-2; unclear D gene. The CDR3 extends over 12 amino acids. Germline-derived CDR1 and CDR2 are MDHEN and SYDVKM. V lost 3 bases and J 5 bases, leaving 7 bases between the germline ends. CDR3 nucleotides: TGTGCCAGCAGTTTGAAACAGTATGGCTACACCTTC. Translated, it gives CASSLKQYGYTF.

The J gene is TRBJ2-7, the V gene TRBV14, with TRBD1 matching over 10 bases. The germline CDR1 and CDR2 sequences are SGHDN and FVKESK. The CDR3 runs 16 residues. J was trimmed by 4 bases and V by 1 base; bases with no gene match: 7. CDR3 loop: CASSQVTGGASYEQYF. The CDR3 bases are TGTGCCAGCAGCCAAGTGACAGGGGGCGCATCATACGAGCAGTACTTC.

The chain carries TRBV19 and TRBJ2-7; 8 nucleotides align to TRBD1. The CDR3 extends over 15 amino acids. The V gene end was trimmed by 3 bases and the J gene end by 4 bases; junction bases not matched to a gene: 8. Germline CDR1 is LNHDA and CDR2 is SQIVND (reference sequence). For the CDR3, the DNA is TGTGCCAGTAGTATTAGGTCTGGACAGGGTTACGAGCAGTACTTC. Translated: CASSIRSGQGYEQYF.

The chain is built from TRBV6-5 and TRBJ1-6; D is ambiguous. CDR3 size: 14 residues. Germline lookup yields CDR1 MNHEY and CDR2 SVGAGI. Trimming pared 0 bases from V and 14 bases from J, leaving 14 bases between. The CDR3 sequence: CASSYSVGPTTLHF. The CDR3 coding sequence is TGTGCCAGCAGTTACTCGGTCGGACCCACCACCCTCCACTTT.

The chain employs TRBV5-1 and TRBJ2-6; no clear D. The CDR3 sequence is 15 residues long. Germline V gives CDR1 SGHRS, CDR2 YFSETQ. Deletions cut 0 bases from V and 0 bases from J, with 4 bases between. The CDR3: CASSLVSSGANVLTF. Written as DNA, the CDR3 is TGCGCCAGCAGCTTGGTCAGCTCTGGGGCCAACGTCCTGACTTTC.

This clone was counted only a few times. V gene TRBV2 combines with J gene TRBJ1-6; unclear D gene. The CDR3 sequence is 16 residues long. Germline V gene data show CDR1 as SNHLY and CDR2 as FYNNEI. Trimming removed 3 bases from V and 4 bases from J, with 13 bases in between. CDR3 bases: TGTGCCAGCAGTGATCCGGGCACCGCTTATAATTCACCCCTCCACTTT. This codes for CASSDPGTAYNSPLHF.

The J gene is TRBJ2-2, the V gene TRBV9; possibly TRBD1 for D (6 bases). V lost 2 bases and J 7 bases, leaving 15 bases between the germline ends. This CDR3 has 15 amino acids. Looked up from germline, CDR1 is SGDLS and CDR2 is YYNGEE. In DNA, the CDR3 is TGTGCCAGCAGCGTCGTCACAGGGTTTATCGGGGAGCTGTTTTTT. Its translation is CASSVVTGFIGELFF.

CDR3 amino acids: CASSNGQNYGYTF. The CDR3 nucleotides read TGTGCCAGCTCCAACGGGCAGAACTATGGCTACACCTTC. The V call is TRBV12-3 or TRBV12-4, the J call TRBJ1-2, with D unresolved. The CDR3 has 13 amino acids. Deletions cut 8 bases from V and 2 bases from J, with 12 bases between.

This clone was detected once. The sample holds other DNA sequences that translate to the same CDR3. The CDR3 here is CASSPGGANTEAFF. CDR3 nucleotide sequence: TGTGCCAGCTCACCCGGGGGGGCGAACACTGAAGCTTTCTTT. The V call is TRBV18, the J call TRBJ1-1, with D maybe TRBD1 (6 bases). Germline V lookup: CDR1 KGHSH, CDR2 LQKENI. The CDR3 contains 14 residues. V lost 3 bases, J lost 1 base, and 9 bases lay in between.

This clone was found once. The J gene is TRBJ1-5, the V gene TRBV18, with D perhaps matching TRBD1 (5 bases). This CDR3 region has 16 residues. Germline-derived CDR1 and CDR2 are KGHSH and LQKENI. Trimming took off 1 base at V and 9 bases at J, with 19 bases between the two ends. CDR3 amino acids: CASSPREGANASPQHF. In DNA, the CDR3 is TGTGCCAGCTCACCACGGGAAGGGGCCAACGCTTCGCCCCAGCATTTT.

The V and J genes are TRBV11-1 and TRBJ2-5; D might be TRBD1 (5 bases). The CDR3 length is 16 residues. Germline lookup yields CDR1 SGHAT and CDR2 FQDESV (reference sequence). The V end lost 1 base, the J end lost 3 bases, and 15 bases lay between the germline ends. The CDR3 is CASSLVGGLGEETQYF. Written as DNA, the CDR3 is TGTGCCAGCAGCTTAGTGGGCGGCCTAGGGGAAGAGACCCAGTACTTC. Filled out from reference TRBV11-1 and TRBJ2-5, the complete variable domain reads EAEVAQSPRYKITEKSQAVAFWCDPISGHATLYWYRQILGQGPELLVQFQDESVVDDSQLPKDRFSAERLKGVDSTLKIQPAELGDSAMYLCASSLVGGLGEETQYFGPGTRLLVL.

The chain is built from TRBV19 and TRBJ1-2; 9 positions agree with TRBD1. The CDR3 length is 15 residues. Looked up from germline, CDR1 is LNHDA and CDR2 is SQIVND (reference sequence). J gave up 4 bases and V 3 bases, and 6 bases lay outside the gene matches. Here the CDR3 DNA reads TGTGCCAGTAGTATCCGGGACAGGGCGTCCTATGGCTACACCTTC. Translation gives CASSIRDRASYGYTF.

This chain joins TRBV6-2 or TRBV6-3 and TRBJ2-1; D remains unclear. V lost 5 bases, J lost 8 bases, and 19 bases lay in between. The CDR3 spans 15 residues. Germline assignment: CDR1 MNHEY and CDR2 SVGEGT. CDR3 DNA sequence: TGTGCCAGCAGTCAAAGGAATGGGATCCGCGATGAGCAGTTCTTC. This translates into CASSQRNGIRDEQFF.

The rearrangement uses TRBV21-1 and TRBJ2-4; the DNA was not compared with TRBD2, the D call given in the table. TRBV21-1 is designated a pseudogene. CDR3 size: 17 residues. CDR3 in amino acids: CASSKIAAAEAKNIQYF. CDR3 DNA sequence: TGTGCCAGCAGCAAAATCGCCGCGGCAGAAGCCAAAAACATTCAGTACTTC.

This rearrangement joins TRBV4-2 to TRBJ1-2; tentatively, D is TRBD1 (5 bases). The CDR3 length is 13 residues. V dropped 0 bases and J dropped 7 bases, with 9 bases sitting between them. The germline gives CDR1 LGHNA, CDR2 YNFKEQ. CDR3 bases: TGTGCCAGCAGCCAAGACAGGGTTGGTGGCTACACCTTC. Amino acids: CASSQDRVGGYTF.

In its sample, this clone was seen once. The genes are TRBV7-3 and TRBJ1-5, with no clear D. The CDR3 consists of 13 residues. Trimming took 5 bases from V and 5 from J, leaving 10 bases between them. Germline CDR1 and CDR2: SGHTA and FQGTGA. The CDR3 sequence: CASSPDGDQPQHF. Written as DNA, the CDR3 is TGTGCCAGCAGCCCGGACGGAGATCAGCCCCAGCATTTT.

The chain employs TRBV14 and TRBJ2-3; the D call may be TRBD1 or TRBD2 (5 bases each). The CDR3 totals 16 residues. Germline V CDR1 and CDR2: SGHDN, FVKESK. Trimming stripped 2 bases from V and 4 bases from J, with 16 bases between. The CDR3 bases are TGTGCCAGCAGCCAATTAGGGGCTAGCCAGGCAGATACGCAGTATTTT. Protein sequence: CASSQLGASQADTQYF.

The chain links TRBV6-5 to TRBJ2-1, with D tentatively TRBD2 (6 bases). Trimming cost V 8 bases and J 0 bases, with 14 bases left between them. This CDR3 is 15 amino acids long. Germline CDR1 is MNHEY and CDR2 is SVGAGI. CDR3 sequence reads: CASVLGRSSYNEQFF. CDR3 nucleotides: TGTGCCAGCGTACTGGGGAGGAGCTCCTACAATGAGCAGTTCTTC.

J is TRBJ2-3 and V is TRBV19; 7 bases align to TRBD2. The CDR3 runs 16 residues. V shed 0 bases and J 6 bases; nucleotides not matched to a gene: 9. CDR1 is LNHDA and CDR2 is SQIVND in the germline V gene (reference sequence). In nucleotides, the CDR3 is TGTGCCAGTAGTATAGATGGAGCGGGGTCGGGTGATACGCAGTATTTT. Translation: CASSIDGAGSGDTQYF.

The CDR3 bases are TGTGCCAGCAGGAACCAGGGGCCTAACTATGGCTACACCTTC. This gives the protein CASRNQGPNYGYTF. This chain joins TRBV27 and TRBJ1-2; D might be TRBD1 (6 bases). CDR1 and CDR2 (germline): MNHEY, SMNVEV (reference sequence). The CDR3 contains 14 residues. Trimming removed 6 bases from V and 0 bases from J, with 11 bases in between.

This clone was counted a few times. This chain uses TRBV7-8 with TRBJ1-2; D uncertain. The CDR3 covers 13 residues. Germline V CDR1 and CDR2: SGHVS, FQNEAQ. V was trimmed by 3 bases and J by 1 base, leaving 6 bases between them. CDR3: CASSFQDNYGYTF. CDR3 nucleotides: TGTGCCAGCAGCTTTCAAGATAACTATGGCTACACCTTC.

CDR3 sequence (DNA): TGTGCCGCGGCGAGGGGGCAACTTTTGGGCTACACCTTC. Translation gives CAAARGQLLGYTF. The chain links TRBV6-5 to TRBJ1-2; 7 nucleotides line up with TRBD1. V trimming: 11 bases; J trimming: 8 bases; junction bases outside the gene matches: 14. CDR1 MNHEY and CDR2 SVGAGI come from the germline V gene. This CDR3 contains 13 residues.